Below are 12 T cell receptor beta chains sequenced from a single sample in a study of CD8+ T cells in alopecia areata. Reverse transcribed after extraction, RNA yielded cDNA as the sequencing template. Profiling relied on immunoSEQ multiplex PCR, and the TCRdb table lists in-frame clones only, not all of them. The sample shows 250,000 or so clones, none of them appearing just once. Sorting of pooled cutaneous lymph node cells used CD4, CD8alpha, NKG2D, NKG2ACE and other markers. Material for sequencing was CD4+ T cells sorted from a lymph node. The receptors here all came from a C3H/HeJ mouse with alopecia areata. As its MHC haplotype, the strain has H2-k.

Turning to this clone: Gene names are mouse gene names. Sequencing ends 4 residues short of the CDR3 end; the germline J gene provides the rest. This sequence joins TRBV13-1 and TRBJ1-1; 10 bases align to TRBD1. The germline V gene encodes CDR1 NSHNY and CDR2 SYGAGN. This CDR3 spans 14 amino acids. The V gene end was trimmed by 2 bases and the J gene end by 3 bases; junction bases not matched to a gene: 1. The CDR3 DNA, read in part, is TGTGCCAGCAGTGAGGGGACAGGGGACACA. It translates to CASSEGTGDT. The complete CDR3 reads CASSEGTGDTEVFF.

This clone showed up just a few times. Germline and genes here are mouse. Coverage ceases 4 residues before the CDR3 finishes, and the germline J gene fills in the end. The gene calls are TRBV13-1 and TRBJ2-5, with 9 bases identical to TRBD2. V was clipped by 3 bases and J by 0 bases; unmatched bases: 5. CDR1 is NSHNY, CDR2 SYGAGN, per germline. This CDR3 spans 16 amino acids. The part of the CDR3 DNA that was read is TGTGCCAGCAGTGCTGGGGGGGTAATTAACCAAGAC. This encodes CASSAGGVINQD. The complete CDR3 protein is CASSAGGVINQDTQYF.

This clone was detected ten times or more. The gene names given are mouse names. The CDR3 extends 4 residues past the end of the read, so its final part is completed from the germline J gene. V is TRBV5 and J is TRBJ2-3, with D possibly TRBD2 on 7 matching bases. The CDR3 has 15 residues. The germline V gene has CDR1 LGHNA and CDR2 YNLKQL (reference sequence). Trimming stripped 2 bases from V and 0 bases from J, with 9 bases between. The covered CDR3 bases are TGTGCCAGCAGCCAACTGGGGGCTAGTGCAGAA. Translated: CASSQLGASAE. The CDR3, in full, reads CASSQLGASAETLYF.

This clone has a handful of counts. Mouse gene names and germline throughout. The read ends 4 residues early relative to the CDR3; the germline J gene fills the gap. The V call is TRBV13-3, the J call TRBJ2-7; D uncertain. The CDR3 sequence is 12 residues long. Germline V CDR1 and CDR2: NNHDY, SYVADS. The V gene lost 4 bases and the J gene lost 3 bases, with 8 bases spanning the gap. The CDR3: CASSRHVYEQYF. Incomplete CDR3 DNA: TGTGCCAGCAGTAGACACGTCTAT.

This clone was detected only a few times. The genes and germline here are from mouse. The read stops 4 residues short of the end of the CDR3; the missing end is completed from the germline J gene. Other DNA sequences of this sample code for an identical CDR3. The V and J genes are TRBV13-2 and TRBJ2-1; 7 bases line up with TRBD1. The germline gives CDR1 NNHNN, CDR2 SYGAGS (reference sequence). The CDR3 is 16 residues long. J gave up 3 bases and V 0 bases, and 6 bases lay outside the gene matches. The CDR3 DNA, read in part, is TGTGCCAGCGGTGATGCCCGGGACAGAGGCTATGCT. Its protein product is CASGDARDRGYA. The whole CDR3 sequence reads CASGDARDRGYAEQFF.

As to this clone: Genes here carry mouse names. The sequence runs out 4 residues before the end of the CDR3; the remainder is reconstructed from the germline J gene. The chain combines TRBV19 with TRBJ2-1; 12 bases align to TRBD2. The V and J ends lost 4 bases and 3 bases, in that order; junction bases with no gene match: 2. CDR3 size: 15 residues. CDR1 FNHDT and CDR2 SITEND come from the germline V gene (reference sequence). The CDR3 sequence: CASSRLGGLYAEQFF. The sequenced part of the CDR3 DNA is TGTGCCAGCAGTCGACTGGGGGGGCTCTATGCT.

This clone appeared a few times. Genes and germline are mouse. With the read ending 4 residues before the CDR3 end, the germline J gene is used to fill in that end. The rearrangement uses TRBV13-1 and TRBJ2-7, with 8 bases identical to TRBD2. The CDR3 runs to 13 residues. The V gene's germline CDR1 is NSHNY and CDR2 SYGAGN. Incomplete CDR3 DNA: TGTGCCAGCAGTGGACTGGGGAGGGAT. Translating it yields CASSGLGRD. The complete CDR3 reads CASSGLGRDEQYF.

Of note for this clone: Germline and genes: mouse. The CDR3 is cut off 4 residues early in the read; its end comes from the germline J gene. The J gene is TRBJ1-2, the V gene TRBV29; 12 nucleotides align to TRBD1. CDR1 is MSHET, CDR2 SYDVDS, per germline. This CDR3 is 13 amino acids long. CDR3 DNA, as far as it was read: TGTGCTAGCAGTGGGACAGGGGGCGCC. Its protein product is CASSGTGGA. The whole CDR3 protein is CASSGTGGADYTF.

This clone was picked up a small number of times. Gene and germline names: mouse. With the read ending 4 residues before the CDR3 end, the germline J gene is used to fill in that end. The J gene is TRBJ2-1, the V gene TRBV19, with 9 bases fitting TRBD2. This CDR3 is built from 14 residues. Germline CDR1 and CDR2: FNHDT and SITEND (reference sequence). Trimming cost V 3 bases and J 6 bases; bases outside gene matches: 4. The CDR3 is CASSTGGVGAEQFF. CDR3 DNA (partial): TGTGCCAGCAGTACTGGGGGGGTGGGTGCT.

This clone was seen many times. Any gene name here is a mouse gene name. The same CDR3 is also encoded by other DNA sequences in this sample. CDR3 bases read: TGTGCCAGCTCCCCGACAGCAAACTCC. As protein: CASSPTANS. The whole CDR3 protein is CASSPTANSDYTF. The genes are TRBV12-1 and TRBJ1-2; weak D call: TRBD1 (5 bases). The sequence runs out 4 residues before the end of the CDR3; the remainder is reconstructed from the germline J gene. This CDR3 spans 13 amino acids. With 4 bases removed from V and 0 bases from J, the gap between germline ends came to 8 bases. Germline-derived CDR1 and CDR2 are SGHSN and HYEKVE.

With regard to this clone: The genes and germline here are from mouse. The CDR3 end falls 4 residues outside the read, so it is completed with the germline J gene. J is TRBJ2-4 and V is TRBV13-2; TRBD2 matches at 11 bases. CDR1 NNHNN and CDR2 SYGAGS come from the germline V gene (reference sequence). There are 15 residues in the CDR3. Incomplete CDR3 DNA: TGTGCCAGCGGTGAGCCCGGGACTGGGGGAAAC. The encoded protein is CASGEPGTGGN. The CDR3 as a whole reads CASGEPGTGGNTLYF.

This clone was counted ten times or more. Gene names are mouse gene names. The read ends 4 residues before the CDR3 terminus; that terminus is restored from the germline J gene. Additional DNA sequences in this sample encode the identical CDR3. The V call is TRBV31, the J call TRBJ1-2; 8 nucleotides match TRBD1. In germline, CDR1 is GKSSPN, CDR2 SITVG. Trimming took 0 bases from V and 0 from J; bases not matched to a gene: 0. The length of the CDR3 is 14 residues. CDR3 DNA (partial): TGTGCCTGGAGTCTGGGACAGGCAAACTCC. Residues: CAWSLGQANS. The full CDR3 protein is CAWSLGQANSDYTF.